Below are 20 T cell receptor beta chains sequenced from a single sample in a study of blood T cell repertoires in COVID-19 (dated by TCRdb to 2019 to 2021). Receptors were amplified or captured by the immunoSEQ multiplex PCR assay. Entries here come from immuneACCESS through TCRdb and include only in-frame sequences with V and J called. Some clones fail to appear in such tables; in the studies checked, an unresolved V gene covers under half of the shortfall, and the cause of the remainder is unknown. For this sample the table gives roughly 250,000 clones, of which just over 90% were detected only once. Together, the top ten hold approximately 1.9% of the sample. The sequenced sample was PBMCs or T cells enriched from blood (not recorded which). These TCRs come from a woman aged 18-30 years who had recovered from COVID-19.

The chain recombines TRBV5-1 with TRBJ2-7, with TRBD1 matching 10 bases. CDR1 and CDR2 (germline): SGHRS, YFSETQ. This CDR3 has 15 amino acids. V lost 0 bases to trimming and J lost 0 bases; unmatched junction nucleotides: 0. CDR3 sequence: CASSLGTGGSYEQYF. The CDR3 DNA reads TGCGCCAGCAGCTTGGGGACAGGGGGCTCCTACGAGCAGTACTTC.

The chain couples TRBV1 to TRBJ2-1; TRBD2, the table's D call, was not compared with the DNA. TRBV1 is a pseudogene. The CDR3 loop spans 16 amino acids. CDR3: CTSSQVLARGYNEQFF. The CDR3 nucleotides are TGCACCAGCAGCCAAGTCCTCGCCCGGGGTTACAATGAGCAGTTCTTC.

The chain carries TRBV4-2 and TRBJ1-2, with a possible D match to TRBD1 (6 bases). Trimming stripped 2 bases from V and 4 bases from J, with 14 bases between. In germline, CDR1 is LGHNA, CDR2 YNFKEQ. The CDR3 covers 15 residues. For the CDR3, the DNA is TGTGCCAGCAGCCAACACGTACAGGGTACCTATGGCTACACCTTC. Translation gives CASSQHVQGTYGYTF.

The CDR3 region is CASSLGAGDGYTF. The CDR3, as DNA: TGTGCCAGCAGCTTAGGGGCAGGGGATGGCTACACCTTC. This rearrangement joins TRBV11-3 to TRBJ1-2, with a tentative D call TRBD1 (6 bases). The CDR3 totals 13 residues. The V gene's germline CDR1 is SGHNT and CDR2 YENEEA. Deletions cut 1 base from V and 6 bases from J, with 9 bases between.

The chain employs TRBV7-8 and TRBJ1-1; 9 bases align to TRBD1. CDR3 length equals 14 residues. V shed 5 bases, J shed 5 bases, and the junction held 6 bases outside the gene matches. CDR1 is SGHVS, CDR2 FQNEAQ, per germline. The CDR3 DNA sequence: TGTGCCAGCAGCAGAGACAGGGGGAGGACTGAAGCTTTCTTT. It encodes CASSRDRGRTEAFF.

This chain connects TRBV28 to TRBJ2-5, with 7 bases that match TRBD1. The CDR3 runs to 14 residues. Germline V gives CDR1 MDHEN, CDR2 SYDVKM. V lost 5 bases to trimming and J lost 4 bases; unmatched junction nucleotides: 7. For the CDR3, the DNA is TGTGCCAGCAGTCCCCCCCGGGACAGAGAGACCCAGTACTTC. Protein sequence: CASSPPRDRETQYF. Drawing the rest from reference TRBV28 and TRBJ2-5, the complete variable domain is DVKVTQSSRYLVKRTGEKVFLECVQDMDHENMFWYRQDPGLGLRLIYFSYDVKMKEKGDIPEGYSVSREKKERFSLILESASTNQTSMYLCASSPPRDRETQYFGPGTRLLVL.

The chain couples TRBV11-3 to TRBJ1-3; D unclear. There are 15 residues in the CDR3. The V end lost 5 bases, the J end lost 0 bases, and 11 bases lay between the germline ends. Germline values: CDR1 SGHNT, CDR2 YENEEA. CDR3 sequence (DNA): TGTGCCAGCAGCCACAGCCTGCTCTCTGGAAACACCATATATTTT. This sequence encodes CASSHSLLSGNTIYF.

The CDR3 protein is CASSPPPTGGTEAFF. As DNA, the CDR3 is TGTGCCAGCAGTCCCCCCCCGACAGGGGGTACTGAAGCTTTCTTT. V usage is TRBV27 and J usage is TRBJ1-1, with 9 bases fitting TRBD1. Per germline, CDR1 MNHEY and CDR2 SMNVEV (reference sequence). Unmatched junction bases numbered 9, after V lost 5 bases and J lost 5 bases. This CDR3 spans 15 amino acids.

The rearrangement uses TRBV18 and TRBJ2-4; TRBD2 aligns across 14 bases. Germline V gene sequence: CDR1 KGHSH, CDR2 LQKENI. This CDR3 has 16 residues. V lost 0 bases, J lost 9 bases, and 4 bases stayed unmatched. Here the CDR3 reads CASSPPGLAGEGIQYF. The CDR3 DNA reads as TGTGCCAGCTCACCACCGGGACTAGCGGGAGAGGGCATTCAGTACTTC.

The V and J genes are TRBV6-4 and TRBJ2-2, with D possibly TRBD1 on 5 matching bases. V dropped 4 bases and J dropped 2 bases, with 8 bases sitting between them. The germline V gene encodes CDR1 MRHNA and CDR2 SNTAGT. The CDR3 has 14 amino acids. The CDR3: CASSGTLNTGELFF. Written as DNA, the CDR3 is TGTGCCAGCAGTGGGACACTTAACACCGGGGAGCTGTTTTTT.

The gene calls are TRBV28 and TRBJ1-2; perhaps TRBD1 as D (5 bases). Trimming pared 3 bases from V and 10 bases from J, leaving 21 bases between. The CDR3 runs to 15 residues. The germline gives CDR1 MDHEN, CDR2 SYDVKM. CDR3 sequence: CASSFSGDFQRFYTF. The CDR3 coding sequence is TGTGCCAGCAGTTTTTCCGGGGACTTCCAGAGGTTCTACACCTTC.

About this clone itself: One junction end does not reproduce the germline sequence, and a read error may be involved. The chain couples TRBV12-3 or TRBV12-4 to TRBJ1-1; D unclear. The CDR3 spans 11 residues. DNA for the CDR3: TGTGCCAGCAGTTTTAATTTCGGGGTTGTCTTT. This translates into CASSFNFGVVF.

This rearrangement joins TRBV29-1 to TRBJ2-5; 7 bases are shared with TRBD1. Trimming removed 7 bases from V and 14 bases from J; junction bases left unmatched: 10. CDR3 length equals 10 residues. CDR1 and CDR2 from the germline V gene are SQVTM and ANQGSEA. The CDR3, as DNA: TGCAGCGCTGGGGACAGTGGTCTTTACTTC. Its protein product is CSAGDSGLYF.

The chain links TRBV7-9 to TRBJ2-7, with 9 bases fitting TRBD2. The CDR3 sequence is 15 residues long. Per germline, CDR1 SEHNR and CDR2 FQNEAQ (reference sequence). V shed 6 bases and J 4 bases; nucleotides not matched to a gene: 10. CDR3 nucleotides: TGTGCCAGCAGTGATAGCGGGAGATTCGCTTACGAGCAGTACTTC. Residues: CASSDSGRFAYEQYF.

V gene TRBV4-1 combines with J gene TRBJ2-7; TRBD2 is a possible D gene (7 bases). Germline V gene data show CDR1 as MGHRA and CDR2 as YSYEKL. V dropped 0 bases and J dropped 3 bases, with 15 bases sitting between them. This CDR3 has 16 residues. Here the CDR3 DNA reads TGCGCCAGCAGCCAAGATGGCCGGGGAGGGGGCTACGAGCAGTACTTC. Protein sequence: CASSQDGRGGGYEQYF.

The chain recombines TRBV18 with TRBJ1-1; TRBD1 matches at 7 bases. CDR3 length: 14 amino acids. Germline trimming cut 3 bases from V and 0 bases from J; bases unmatched to any gene: 1. Germline CDR1 KGHSH, CDR2 LQKENI. CDR3 coding DNA: TGTGCCAGCTCACCCGGGACAGTGAACACTGAAGCTTTCTTT. The encoded protein is CASSPGTVNTEAFF.

This chain uses TRBV5-1 with TRBJ1-1; TRBD1 matches 9 bases. CDR1 and CDR2 from the germline V gene are SGHRS and YFSETQ. With 4 bases clipped from V and 5 bases from J, the junction kept 6 bases outside the gene matches. The CDR3 contains 14 residues. The CDR3 DNA sequence: TGCGCCAGCAGCCAGGGACAGGGTTGGACTGAAGCTTTCTTT. Its protein is CASSQGQGWTEAFF.

This chain joins TRBV9 and TRBJ2-3; TRBD1 matches 10 bases. Germline V gene data show CDR1 as SGDLS and CDR2 as YYNGEE. This CDR3 contains 15 residues. Trimming took 4 bases from V and 2 from J; bases not matched to a gene: 4. For the CDR3, the DNA is TGTGCCAGCAGCACGACAGGGGGCGCCACAGATACGCAGTATTTT. It codes for CASSTTGGATDTQYF.

This sequence joins TRBV2 and TRBJ2-7; D unclear. Germline CDR1 SNHLY, CDR2 FYNNEI. This CDR3 contains 11 residues. Trimming shortened V by 7 bases and J by 4 bases, and 8 bases separated the two germline ends. The CDR3 reads CASTPNYEQYF. The CDR3 DNA is TGTGCCAGCACCCCAAATTACGAGCAGTACTTC.

The genes are TRBV19 and TRBJ2-2; 12 bases agree with TRBD2. The J segment lost 12 bases and the V segment lost 4 bases, leaving 9 bases of the junction unmatched. CDR3 length equals 15 residues. Per germline, CDR1 LNHDA and CDR2 SQIVND (reference sequence). The CDR3 region has the DNA TGTGCCAGTAGTACCACTAGCGGGAGGATGGGGAAGCTGTTTTTT. This encodes CASSTTSGRMGKLFF. Filled out from reference TRBV19 and TRBJ2-2, the complete variable domain reads DGGITQSPKYLFRKEGQNVTLSCEQNLNHDAMYWYRQDPGQGLRLIYYSQIVNDFQKGDIAEGYSVSREKKESFPLTVTSAQKNPTAFYLCASSTTSGRMGKLFFGEGSRLTVL.